This T cell receptor (beta chain) was captured by sequencing in a study of blood T cell repertoires in COVID-19. Repertoires were generated with immunoSEQ multiplex PCR, while TCRdb's copy carries only in-frame clones and drops some. The repertoire consists of 350,000 to 400,000 clones, with 86% occurring once and the leading ten covering 7.1%. The CDR3 runs 13 residues. The germline gives CDR1 SQVTM, CDR2 ANQGSEA. V was clipped by 7 bases and J by 2 bases, with 15 bases between them. It was during active infection that Seattle patients were enrolled and then longitudinally followed. This clone showed up just once.

The specimen was peripheral blood. This sequence was found in a woman aged 55 to 70 with COVID-19, enrolled during active disease. The chain carries TRBV29-1 and TRBJ2-7; perhaps TRBD1 as D (6 bases). CDR3 sequence (DNA): TGCAGCGGCCGGACAGAGAGCCCCTACGAGCAGTACTTC. Translation gives CSGRTESPYEQYF.